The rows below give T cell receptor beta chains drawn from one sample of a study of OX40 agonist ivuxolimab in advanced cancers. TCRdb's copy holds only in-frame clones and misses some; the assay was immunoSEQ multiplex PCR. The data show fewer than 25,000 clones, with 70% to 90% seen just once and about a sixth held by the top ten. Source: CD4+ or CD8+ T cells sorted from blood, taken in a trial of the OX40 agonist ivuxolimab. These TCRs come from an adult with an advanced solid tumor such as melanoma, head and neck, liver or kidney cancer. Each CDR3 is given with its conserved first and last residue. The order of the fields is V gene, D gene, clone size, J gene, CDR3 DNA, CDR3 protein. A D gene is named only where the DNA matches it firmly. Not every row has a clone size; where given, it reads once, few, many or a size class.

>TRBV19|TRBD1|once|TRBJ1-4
TGTGCCAGTAGGGACGGGACAGGGGGGATTCGTGAAAAACTGTTTTTT
CASRDGTGGIREKLFF
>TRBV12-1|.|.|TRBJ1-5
TGTGCCAGCAGCTTCTGCCACGAGGACTGGGAAAGCAATCAGCCCCAGCATTTT
CASSFCHEDWESNQPQHF
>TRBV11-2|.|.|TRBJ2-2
TGTGCCAGCAGCGTGAGGACAGCTAACACCGGGGAGCTGTTTTTT
CASSVRTANTGELFF
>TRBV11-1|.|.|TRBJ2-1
TGTGCCAGCAGCTTTGGAGGGGCTGGTGTGGATGAGCAGTTCTTC
CASSFGGAGVDEQFF
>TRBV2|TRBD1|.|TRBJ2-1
TGTGCCAGCCTAGGACAGGTGCGCTACAATGAGCAGTTCTTC
CASLGQVRYNEQFF
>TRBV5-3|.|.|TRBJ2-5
TGTGCCAGAAGCTTTTCACAGGGCCTGGAGACCCAGTACTTC
CARSFSQGLETQYF
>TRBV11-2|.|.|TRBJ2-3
TGTGCCAGCAGCTTAAACGGGCCTTCAGATACGCAGTATTTT
CASSLNGPSDTQYF
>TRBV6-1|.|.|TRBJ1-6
TGTGCCAGCGGCCCCCAGGGACTCCCGCAGTCACCCCTCCACTTT
CASGPQGLPQSPLHF
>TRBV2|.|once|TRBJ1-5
TGTGCCAGCAGTGGTGAGGGTGGGGGTCAGCCCCAGCATTTT
CASSGEGGGQPQHF
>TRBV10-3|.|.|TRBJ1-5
TGTGCCATCAGTCAACAACAGGGAAGGGGCCAGCCCCAGCATTTT
CAISQQQGRGQPQHF
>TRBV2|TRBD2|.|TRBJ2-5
TGTGCCAGCATCCTTTCCCCGTTAGCGGGAGGGTGGACCCAGTACTTC
CASILSPLAGGWTQYF